The present T cell receptor beta chain was sequenced within a study of shared clonotypes between healthy human individuals. Naive CD4+ cells were CD45RA-selected; the remaining cells were memory. This clone was observed a single time. Profiled with immunoSEQ multiplex PCR; TCRdb holds only in-frame clones, not every one. The sample lists some 2,100,000 clones, 95% seen once, with roughly 0.13% in the top ten. The germline gives CDR1 SGHAT, CDR2 FQNNGV. J lost 6 bases, V lost 4 bases, and 4 bases had no gene match. This CDR3 spans 14 amino acids. The material sequenced was naive CD4+ T cells sorted from blood. Described subset: CD45RA+ positively selected. This sequence was found in a man aged 18 to 30 in good health. The rearrangement uses TRBV11-2 and TRBJ1-5; 9 bases line up with TRBD1. This CDR3 is CASSSTGGLQPQHF. The CDR3 DNA is TGTGCCAGCAGCTCGACAGGGGGGCTTCAGCCCCAGCATTTT.